Below are 11 T cell receptor beta chains sequenced from a single sample in a study of CD8 T cells in Susac syndrome. RNA totalling roughly 0.45 to 1 ug underwent reverse transcription with random hexamers. TCRdb fed the immunoSEQ multiplex PCR reads into MiXCR, producing one record per CDR3 protein. Of about 180,000 distinct CDR3 sequences in the sample, approximately 95% were seen once. The sequenced material came from CD8+ T cells from PBMCs. These receptors originate from a human donor with multiple sclerosis.

This rearrangement joins TRBV30 to TRBJ2-7, with D possibly being TRBD2 (6 bases). Germline V gene sequence: CDR1 GTSNPN, CDR2 SVGIG (reference sequence). V dropped 5 bases and J dropped 6 bases, with 17 bases sitting between them. There are 13 residues in the CDR3. Here the CDR3 DNA reads TGTGCCTGGTCCCTTATAACGGGAGCCGAGCAGTACTTC. Its translation is CAWSLITGAEQYF.

The chain has TRBV25-1 and TRBJ1-5, with 9 bases lining up with TRBD1. The ends lost 4 bases at V and 5 bases at J; junction bases unmatched: 0. Germline lookup yields CDR1 MGHDK and CDR2 SYGVNS. The CDR3 totals 13 residues. The CDR3 is CASSGTGDQPQHF. In DNA, the CDR3 is TGTGCCAGCAGTGGGACAGGGGATCAGCCCCAGCATTTT.

The chain combines TRBV3-1 with TRBJ2-5; a possible D gene is TRBD2 (6 bases). This CDR3 comprises 14 residues. V lost 4 bases to trimming and J lost 3 bases, with 12 bases between them. The germline V gene has CDR1 LGHDT and CDR2 YNNKEL (reference sequence). The DNA of the CDR3 is TGTGCCAGCAGCCGGAGGGGTAGAGAAGAGACCCAGTACTTC. The encoded protein is CASSRRGREETQYF.

This clonotype appeared a single time. The chain has TRBV7-9 and TRBJ2-1, with 10 bases matching TRBD2. Trimming cost V 6 bases and J 9 bases; bases outside gene matches: 11. The CDR3 extends over 15 amino acids. Germline loops: CDR1 SEHNR, CDR2 FQNEAQ (reference sequence). The CDR3 DNA is TGTGCCAGCAGTGAAGGGCTAGCGGGAGTTAGTGAGCAGTTCTTC. This translates into CASSEGLAGVSEQFF.

The chain carries TRBV2 and TRBJ2-1, with D unresolved. With 5 bases removed from V and 4 bases from J, the gap between germline ends came to 6 bases. The CDR3 is 12 amino acids. The germline CDR1 and CDR2 sequences are SNHLY and FYNNEI. CDR3 sequence (DNA): TGTGCCAGCAGTAAGACTTACAATGAGCAGTTCTTC. This translates into CASSKTYNEQFF.

The CDR3 coding sequence is TGTGCCAGCAGTCGACAGGCGATGAACACTGAAGCTTTCTTT. Translating it yields CASSRQAMNTEAFF. The chain is built from TRBV27 and TRBJ1-1; D perhaps matches TRBD1 (6 bases). The germline V and J ends were trimmed by 5 bases and 0 bases, with 10 bases remaining between them. Germline V CDR1 and CDR2: MNHEY, SMNVEV (reference sequence). The CDR3 is made up of 14 amino acids.

The chain carries TRBV27 and TRBJ2-1; 8 bases match TRBD2. Germline CDR1 and CDR2: MNHEY and SMNVEV (reference sequence). V was pared by 4 bases and J by 8 bases, with 7 bases of the junction left unmatched. The CDR3 extends over 14 amino acids. The DNA of the CDR3 is TGTGCCAGCAGTTGGTCGGGAGGGCCGTATGAGCAGTTCTTC. Translating gives CASSWSGGPYEQFF.

The V and J genes are TRBV4-2 and TRBJ2-1; a weak D match, TRBD2 (6 bases). The germline V gene has CDR1 LGHNA and CDR2 YNFKEQ. Trimming shortened V by 6 bases and J by 6 bases, and 18 bases separated the two germline ends. The CDR3 contains 15 residues. The chain's CDR3 is CASSPPRREGNEQFF. CDR3 nucleotides: TGTGCCAGCAGTCCACCGCGGAGGGAAGGCAATGAGCAGTTCTTC.

The chain joins TRBV5-1 to TRBJ1-2; weak D call: TRBD1 (5 bases). Germline CDR1 and CDR2: SGHRS and YFSETQ. V lost 2 bases and J lost 8, with 16 bases in between. The CDR3 extends over 14 amino acids. The CDR3 DNA follows: TGCGCCAGCAGCTTCTCGGACGGGACGTACGGCTACACCTTC. It specifies CASSFSDGTYGYTF.

The rearrangement joins TRBV2 to TRBJ2-2, with TRBD2 matching 13 bases. V shed 6 bases, J shed 3 bases, and the junction held 1 base outside the gene matches. The CDR3 spans 15 residues. Germline CDR1 and CDR2: SNHLY and FYNNEI. CDR3 in DNA: TGTGCCAGCAGAGGACTAGCGGGGGACACCGGGGAGCTGTTTTTT. It encodes CASRGLAGDTGELFF.

The V gene is TRBV27, the J gene TRBJ2-1, with 8 bases identical to TRBD1. The germline V gene encodes CDR1 MNHEY and CDR2 SMNVEV (reference sequence). This CDR3 has 17 residues. V was clipped by 4 bases and J by 8 bases; unmatched bases: 16. Here the CDR3 reads CASSSPKTGTGFDEQFF. In nucleotides, the CDR3 is TGTGCCAGCAGTTCGCCTAAAACCGGGACAGGTTTTGATGAGCAGTTCTTC.